This T cell receptor beta chain was identified during a study of OX40 agonist ivuxolimab in advanced cancers. Across the study: Patients were treated with ivuxolimab, an agonistic anti-OX40 (CD134) antibody. Study-wide points: Not determined was the antigen specificity of the expanded peripheral T cells. More expanded clones were found, on average, in CD8+ than in CD4+ T cells.

A word on this clone: Its target is unknown.

Only in-frame clones appear in the TCRdb table, and some are missing; sequencing was by immunoSEQ multiplex PCR. This table holds more than 50,000 clones, about 86% found once. V lost 3 bases, J lost 0 bases, and 7 bases stayed unmatched. The germline V gene encodes CDR1 SGHVS and CDR2 FQNEAQ. CDR3 length: 18 amino acids. Patients who had autoimmune disease history or got systemic immunosuppression were left out. J is TRBJ2-3 and V is TRBV7-8, with 12 positions matching TRBD2. Sequenced material: CD4+ or CD8+ T cells sorted from blood, taken in a trial of the OX40 agonist ivuxolimab. The clonotype comes from an adult with an advanced solid tumor such as melanoma, head and neck, liver or kidney cancer. The CDR3 region has the DNA TGTGCCAGCAGCTTTGGGCTAGCGGGGGGGCGAAGCACAGATACGCAGTATTTT. It codes for CASSFGLAGGRSTDTQYF. Filled out from reference TRBV7-8 and TRBJ2-3, the complete variable domain reads GAGVSQSPRYKVAKRGQDVALRCDPISGHVSLFWYQQALGQGPEFLTYFQNEAQLDKSGLPSDRFFAERPEGSVSTLKIQRTQQEDSAVYLCASSFGLAGGRSTDTQYFGPGTRLTVL.